This T cell receptor (beta chain) derives from a study of OX40 agonist ivuxolimab in advanced cancers. Study-level results: On average, a greater number of expanded clones characterised CD8+ T cells relative to CD4+.

The protocol was immunoSEQ multiplex PCR, while the TCRdb copy is restricted to in-frame clones and leaves out a portion. The sample includes 50,000 to 65,000 clones, roughly 80% of them seen just once. On this clone: Its specificity is unknown.

CDR3 size: 15 residues. V gave up 0 bases and J gave up 4 bases, with 13 bases separating them. CDR1 and CDR2 (germline): LGHNA, YNFKEQ. Sequences were derived from CD4+ or CD8+ T cells sorted from blood, sampled in a trial of the OX40 agonist ivuxolimab. V and J are TRBV4-2 and TRBJ2-7; D might be TRBD1 (6 bases). The receptor was isolated from an adult with an advanced solid tumor such as melanoma, head and neck, liver or kidney cancer. CDR3: CASSQEWGQLYEQYF. The CDR3 DNA reads as TGTGCCAGCAGCCAAGAGTGGGGGCAATTATACGAGCAGTACTTC.